This T cell receptor beta chain was profiled in a study of radiation and T cells in renal cell carcinoma. Overall study findings and caveats: In blood, top tumor clones expanded by 2 weeks, shrinking by 4.

Germline-derived CDR1 and CDR2 are LGHNA and YSLEER. V was clipped by 1 base and J by 8 bases, with 11 bases between them. The CDR3 extends over 14 amino acids. Specified time point: blood 4 weeks post-SBRT, at nephrectomy. Documented treatment: 15 Gy SBRT to primary tumor, nephrectomy 4 weeks later. Nephrectomy followed 15 Gy stereotactic body radiation by 4 weeks. After SBRT, blood was collected at 2 and 4 weeks, plus baseline. Clear cell pathology was present in this patient's renal cell carcinoma. TCRdb's copy holds only in-frame clones and misses some; the assay was immunoSEQ multiplex PCR. This sample yields 140,000 to 150,000 clones, of which about 86% are seen a single time; 15% to 20% belongs to the top ten. About this clone: Its antigen remains unidentified. Other DNA sequences in the same sample also yield this CDR3.

The material was blood, obtained from a patient whose treatment included radiotherapy and nephrectomy. The J gene is TRBJ1-4, the V gene TRBV4-3; weak D call: TRBD1 (5 bases). The receptor comes from a woman between 45 and 65 years old with renal cell carcinoma. Written as DNA, the CDR3 is TGCGCCAGCAGCCAAGGGCAGGGTGGGGAAAAACTGTTTTTT. Its translation: CASSQGQGGEKLFF.